Below are 19 T cell receptor beta chains sequenced from a single sample in a study of blood T cell repertoires in COVID-19. Clones were read by immunoSEQ multiplex PCR, and TCRdb kept only the in-frame ones, dropping some. Among about 240,000 clones listed, 75% to 90% were seen once. The sequenced sample was PBMCs or T cells enriched from blood (not recorded which). The receptors shown here come from a man aged 35 to 55 who had recovered from COVID-19.

J is TRBJ2-1 and V is TRBV7-2, with D perhaps TRBD2 (7 bases). CDR1 and CDR2 (germline): SGHTA, FQGNSA. The CDR3 extends over 16 amino acids. With 0 bases removed from V and 5 bases from J, the gap between germline ends came to 14 bases. The CDR3 DNA is TGTGCCAGCAGCTTAGCTGTGGGGGGGCCCCACAATGAGCAGTTCTTC. This codes for CASSLAVGGPHNEQFF.

The chain employs TRBV27 and TRBJ1-5; D may be TRBD1 (6 bases). The CDR3 is 14 amino acids. V gave up 6 bases and J gave up 1 base, with 10 bases separating them. Germline-derived CDR1 and CDR2 are MNHEY and SMNVEV (reference sequence). The CDR3 region has the DNA TGTGCCAGCAGGACAGGCTTGAGCAATCAGCCCCAGCATTTT. Encoded protein: CASRTGLSNQPQHF.

V gene TRBV5-1 combines with J gene TRBJ2-2, with TRBD1 identical over 9 bases. Germline CDR1 and CDR2: SGHRS and YFSETQ. Trimming removed 1 base from V and 0 bases from J; junction bases left unmatched: 10. The CDR3 length is 19 residues. CDR3: CASSLPIHRGPTNTGELFF. CDR3 sequence (DNA): TGCGCCAGCAGCTTGCCTATACACAGGGGGCCTACGAACACCGGGGAGCTGTTTTTT.

The chain links TRBV4-1 to TRBJ2-5; 9 bases align to TRBD1. Germline CDR1 reads MGHRA; CDR2 reads YSYEKL. With V trimmed by 2 bases and J by 3 bases, 7 bases remained unmatched. This CDR3 has 16 amino acids. Here the CDR3 reads CASSQPPGTGKETQYF. CDR3 bases: TGCGCCAGCAGCCAACCCCCCGGGACAGGGAAAGAGACCCAGTACTTC.

The chain carries TRBV28 and TRBJ1-5, with TRBD1 identical over 8 bases. This CDR3 has 16 amino acids. The V gene's germline CDR1 is MDHEN and CDR2 SYDVKM. After removal of 6 bases from V and 0 bases from J, the junction contained 7 bases not matched to a gene. The CDR3 coding sequence is TGTGCCAGCAGACCTTCGACAGGGGTTAGCAATCAGCCCCAGCATTTT. It translates to CASRPSTGVSNQPQHF.

The chain uses TRBV19 and TRBJ1-1; the match to TRBD1 covers 10 bases. The CDR3 is 15 residues long. Germline loops: CDR1 LNHDA, CDR2 SQIVND (reference sequence). Trimming cost V 3 bases and J 5 bases; bases outside gene matches: 6. CDR3 in amino acids: CASSMRTGGYTEAFF. The CDR3 DNA is TGTGCCAGTAGTATGCGGACAGGGGGGTATACTGAAGCTTTCTTT. Full variable domain (outside the CDR3, taken from reference TRBV19 and TRBJ1-1): DGGITQSPKYLFRKEGQNVTLSCEQNLNHDAMYWYRQDPGQGLRLIYYSQIVNDFQKGDIAEGYSVSREKKESFPLTVTSAQKNPTAFYLCASSMRTGGYTEAFFGQGTRLTVV.

V usage is TRBV28 and J usage is TRBJ1-2, with 8 bases aligning to TRBD1. V was pared by 7 bases and J by 7 bases, with 8 bases of the junction left unmatched. The CDR3 runs to 13 residues. CDR1 is MDHEN and CDR2 is SYDVKM in the germline V gene. The CDR3, as DNA: TGTGCCAGCACCCCGACAGGGGTCGGTGGCTACACCTTC. This translates into CASTPTGVGGYTF.

This clone was counted between two and nine times. The V and J genes are TRBV9 and TRBJ1-1, with 10 bases matching TRBD1. Germline CDR1 and CDR2: SGDLS and YYNGEE. V lost 1 base to trimming and J lost 3 bases; unmatched junction nucleotides: 9. CDR3 length: 17 residues. The CDR3 DNA reads as TGTGCCAGCAGCGTACGGGGACAGGGGATTTCGGACACTGAAGCTTTCTTT. It translates to CASSVRGQGISDTEAFF.

The chain carries TRBV3-1 (or the pseudogene TRBV3-2) and TRBJ2-1; 10 bases align to TRBD2. Looked up from germline, CDR1 is LGHDT and CDR2 is YNNKEL (reference sequence). V shed 4 bases, J shed 8 bases, and the junction held 11 bases outside the gene matches. The CDR3 length is 16 residues. CDR3 protein: CASSRQTSGNVDEQFF. For the CDR3, the DNA is TGTGCCAGCAGCCGACAAACTAGCGGGAATGTCGATGAGCAGTTCTTC.

The chain combines TRBV5-4 with TRBJ1-1; D call uncertain. Per the germline V gene, CDR1 is SGHNT and CDR2 is YYREEE (reference sequence). Trimming removed 4 bases at V and 8 bases at J, with 21 bases between. The CDR3 runs to 15 residues. CDR3 nucleotide sequence: TGTGCCAGCAGCCAGACCCGAAATAACGAGGGAGAAGCTTTCTTT. Residues: CASSQTRNNEGEAFF. The whole variable domain, filled in from reference TRBV5-4 and TRBJ1-1, reads ETGVTQSPTHLIKTRGQQVTLRCSSQSGHNTVSWYQQALGQGPQFIFQYYREEENGRGNFPPRFSGLQFPNYSSELNVNALELDDSALYLCASSQTRNNEGEAFFGQGTRLTVV.

The chain is built from TRBV9 and TRBJ2-6; maybe TRBD1 (6 bases). Trimming shortened V by 0 bases and J by 0 bases, and 13 bases separated the two germline ends. The CDR3 totals 18 residues. Germline V lookup: CDR1 SGDLS, CDR2 YYNGEE. The CDR3 spells CASSVVTGRNSGANVLTF. The CDR3 DNA sequence: TGTGCCAGCAGCGTAGTGACAGGACGAAACTCTGGGGCCAACGTCCTGACTTTC.

This chain connects TRBV6-5 to TRBJ1-1; 10 bases line up with TRBD1. There are 14 residues in the CDR3. J gave up 3 bases and V 4 bases, and 2 bases lay outside the gene matches. Per germline, CDR1 MNHEY and CDR2 SVGAGI. In DNA form, the CDR3 reads TGTGCCAGCAGTTTCGACAGGGGGCACACTGAAGCTTTCTTT. Amino acids: CASSFDRGHTEAFF.

This clone showed up just a few times. The chain employs TRBV11-2 and TRBJ1-1; D ambiguous. This CDR3 region has 15 residues. In germline, CDR1 is SGHAT, CDR2 FQNNGV. The V end lost 1 base, the J end lost 1 base, and 10 bases lay between the germline ends. CDR3 sequence reads: CASSLGDERNTEAFF. The CDR3 coding sequence is TGTGCCAGCAGCTTAGGAGATGAACGGAACACTGAAGCTTTCTTT.

The chain joins TRBV9 to TRBJ1-1; TRBD1 matches at 8 bases. This CDR3 has 18 residues. V lost 3 bases and J lost 1; bases outside the gene matches: 14. Germline loops: CDR1 SGDLS, CDR2 YYNGEE. The CDR3 region is CASSEQGGTGQGNTEAFF. CDR3 sequence (DNA): TGTGCCAGCAGCGAGCAGGGAGGAACCGGACAGGGGAACACTGAAGCTTTCTTT.

The V call is TRBV27, the J call TRBJ2-3; perhaps TRBD2 as D (6 bases). The germline V gene encodes CDR1 MNHEY and CDR2 SMNVEV (reference sequence). Trimming took off 0 bases at V and 3 bases at J, with 10 bases between the two ends. The CDR3 contains 15 residues. The CDR3, as DNA: TGTGCCAGCAGTTTATCGCGCGGGATTACAGATACGCAGTATTTT. Translating gives CASSLSRGITDTQYF.

This rearrangement joins TRBV27 to TRBJ2-3, with D unclear. The germline V and J ends were trimmed by 6 bases and 2 bases, with 6 bases remaining between them. Germline V CDR1 and CDR2: MNHEY, SMNVEV (reference sequence). CDR3 length equals 12 residues. CDR3 region: CASRISTDTQYF. The CDR3 nucleotides read TGTGCCAGCAGAATATCCACAGATACGCAGTATTTT.

The chain has TRBV28 and TRBJ2-7, with 7 positions matching TRBD1. The CDR3 sequence is 14 residues long. Per germline, CDR1 MDHEN and CDR2 SYDVKM. Losses at the gene ends were 3 bases for V and 4 bases for J; bases not matched to a gene: 6. In DNA form, the CDR3 reads TGTGCCAGCAGTTTGGGACAGAATCAATACGAGCAGTACTTC. Amino acids: CASSLGQNQYEQYF.

The chain combines TRBV19 with TRBJ1-3; maybe TRBD1 (5 bases). Germline V gives CDR1 LNHDA, CDR2 SQIVND (reference sequence). V was cut by 5 bases and J by 0 bases, with 8 bases left in between. This CDR3 comprises 14 residues. CDR3 sequence (DNA): TGTGCCAGTAGTTGGGGCACCTCTGGAAACACCATATATTTT. Protein product: CASSWGTSGNTIYF.

The rearrangement uses TRBV11-3 and TRBJ1-2; unclear D gene. Germline CDR1 and CDR2: SGHNT and YENEEA. V was cut by 5 bases and J by 3 bases, with 10 bases left in between. The CDR3 is 13 amino acids. The DNA for the CDR3 is TGTGCCAGCAGCATAAGAGGTGACTATGGCTACACCTTC. Protein product: CASSIRGDYGYTF.